These T cell receptor beta chains were read from a single sample in a study of blood T cells in healthy people across ages. Via MiXCR, TCRdb re-called the 5' RACE reads, giving one row per CDR3 protein. The data contain more than 650,000 distinct CDR3 sequences, 22% of them seen just once; the ten biggest clones take up under 25%. Sequenced input: blood. The receptors stem from a man between 65 and 79 years old in good health. The CDR3 runs from the conserved cysteine through the conserved F or W. The D gene is left open where the match is weak. Clone size is shown for a subset of rows, as once, few, many or a class of expanded clone.

j_call cdr3_length d_call v_call clone_size cdr3_nt cdr3_aa
TRBJ2-4 14 TRBD1 TRBV6-5 few TGTGCCAGCAGACAGGACAGGGGGTGGAACATTCAGTACTTC CASRQDRGWNIQYF
TRBJ2-1 13 - TRBV20-1 - TGCAGTGCTATTTGGAATTCCTACAATGAGCAGTTCTTC CSAIWNSYNEQFF
TRBJ2-1 14 TRBD2 TRBV19 - TGTGCCAGTAGTACGGGCCGGGAGGGAGGTGAGCAGTTCTTC CASSTGREGGEQFF
TRBJ2-1 14 - TRBV6-5 few TGTGCCAGCAGGGCGCCAGGGGTCCCCAATGAGCAGTTCTTC CASRAPGVPNEQFF
TRBJ2-3 15 - TRBV10-3 - TGTGCCATCAGTGGCGGTAGCGGAACCACAGATACGCAGTATTTT CAISGGSGTTDTQYF
TRBJ1-4 16 TRBD1 TRBV3-1 - TGTGCCAGCAGCCAAGATTTAAAGGGGGCGCGTGAAAAACTGTTTTTT CASSQDLKGAREKLFF
TRBJ1-1 15 - TRBV7-2 - TGTGCCAGCAGCTCCCGAACCGAAACTCGGCTGAAAGCTTTCTTT CASSSRTETRLKAFF
TRBJ2-1 13 - TRBV2 - TGTGCCAGCAGTGAAGGGAGGGTCAATGAGCAGTTCTTC CASSEGRVNEQFF
TRBJ1-1 12 - TRBV5-1 many TGCGCCAGCAGCTTGGAAGGCACTGAAGCTTTCTTT CASSLEGTEAFF
TRBJ1-4 13 TRBD1 TRBV29-1 - TGCAGCGGTCAGACAGGGGGCAATGAAAAACTGTTTTTT CSGQTGGNEKLFF
TRBJ2-1 12 - TRBV7-2 many TGTGCCAGCAGCTTAGCCTACAATGAGCAGTTCTTC CASSLAYNEQFF
TRBJ1-4 13 - TRBV20-1 few TGCAGTGTTTTATCACTCGTGGGGGAAAAACTGTTTTTT CSVLSLVGEKLFF
TRBJ2-3 13 TRBD1 TRBV20-1 - TGCAGTGCTAGACAAACAGGGGCTGATACGCAGTATTTT CSARQTGADTQYF
TRBJ1-4 13 - TRBV7-6 few TGTGCCAGCAGCTCCCAATTGGGAGAAAAACTGTTTTTT CASSSQLGEKLFF
TRBJ1-3 12 - TRBV7-8 - TGTGCCAGCAGCTTACGTGGTATTACCATATATTTT CASSLRGITIYF
TRBJ2-5 16 TRBD1 TRBV5-6 - TGTGCCAGCAGCTTGGCATTCCGACAGGGGGCTGAGACCCAGTACTTC CASSLAFRQGAETQYF
TRBJ2-7 16 - TRBV6-1 few TGTGCCAGCAGTGTACAAGGAAGGGGCCACTCCTACGAGCAGTACTTC CASSVQGRGHSYEQYF
TRBJ2-1 12 - TRBV6-2/TRBV6-3 many TGTGCCAGCAGTTACTCGAAGGGACATCAGGTCTTC CASSYSKGHQVF
TRBJ2-4 11 - TRBV7-9 few TGTGCCAGCAGCTTAGAAGCCATTCAGTACTTC CASSLEAIQYF
TRBJ1-4 15 - TRBV20-1 few TGCAGTGCTAGAGATTGGAAGGGAGGAGGAGAAAAACTGTTTTTT CSARDWKGGGEKLFF
TRBJ2-1 15 - TRBV3-1 many TGTGCCAGCAGCCAGGCCCCCTTATCCTACAATGAGCAGTTCTTC CASSQAPLSYNEQFF
TRBJ2-2 13 - TRBV7-2 - TGTGCCAGCAGCGCCAGAGGGCGCGGGGAGCTGTTTTTT CASSARGRGELFF
TRBJ2-1 16 TRBD2 TRBV11-3 - TGTGCCAGCAGCTTAGTTCCCAGCGGGAGAGGGAATGAGCAGTTCTTC CASSLVPSGRGNEQFF
TRBJ2-2 16 TRBD2 TRBV12-3/TRBV12-4 few TGTGCCAGCAGTATCCCCGCGGGAGGGCGTAGCGGGGAGCTGTTTTTT CASSIPAGGRSGELFF
TRBJ2-4 12 - TRBV12-3/TRBV12-4 - TGTGCCAGCAGTCCATACGTGGGCATTCAGTACTTC CASSPYVGIQYF
TRBJ2-1 17 TRBD1 TRBV7-8 - TGTGCCAGCAGCTCACCGCGGGACAGGGGGCTGGTTAATGAGCAGTTCTTC CASSSPRDRGLVNEQFF
TRBJ2-3 15 - TRBV3-1 once TGTGCCAGCAGCCAAGACGGGACCCCATCGGATACGCAGTATTTT CASSQDGTPSDTQYF
TRBJ2-1 15 TRBD2 TRBV20-1 once TGCAGTGCAACGGGACTAGCGGGGGGAAACAATGAGCAGTTCTTC CSATGLAGGNNEQFF
TRBJ2-7 14 - TRBV5-1 - TGCGCCAGCAGCCCAGAGGATCCGGTCTACGAGCAGTACTTC CASSPEDPVYEQYF
TRBJ2-5 14 - TRBV10-3 few TGTGCCATCAGTGAGCCCGAGGGAAAGAGAACCCAGTACTTC CAISEPEGKRTQYF
TRBJ2-7 13 TRBD1 TRBV6-1 - TGTGCCAGCAGTGTTGACAGGGACTACGAGCAGTACTTC CASSVDRDYEQYF
TRBJ1-1 16 - TRBV18 many TGTGCCAGCTCACCAAATTCGGCGGGCGCTGGGACTGAAGCTTTCTTT CASSPNSAGAGTEAFF
TRBJ2-1 13 - TRBV20-1 - TGCAGTGCTCGGCGCGGGGGCAACAATGAGCAGTTCTTC CSARRGGNNEQFF
TRBJ1-2 12 - TRBV28 many TGTGCCAGCAGTAAACCTAACTATGGCTACACCTTC CASSKPNYGYTF
TRBJ2-2 17 - TRBV4-2 few TGTGCCAGCAGCCAAGAGTCGTGGAGCGCGAACACCGGGGAGCTGTTTTTT CASSQESWSANTGELFF
TRBJ2-2 14 - TRBV11-1 - TGTGCCAGCAGGGGAGGCGGTTTCACCGGGGAGCTGTTTTTT CASRGGGFTGELFF
TRBJ2-7 13 - TRBV2 few TGTGCCAGCAGCGGTGTCGGCTCCTACGAGCAGTACTTC CASSGVGSYEQYF
TRBJ1-2 17 TRBD1 TRBV9 - TGTGCCAGCAGCGTAGATTGGAGAGGACAGGGTGGCTATGGCTACACCTTC CASSVDWRGQGGYGYTF
TRBJ2-1 15 TRBD2 TRBV20-1 - TGCAGTGCTATTCGCCCACTAGCGGGCTACAATGAGCAGTTCTTC CSAIRPLAGYNEQFF
TRBJ1-1 12 - TRBV6-2/TRBV6-3 - TGTGCCAGCAGTTCCGGGACGGTCGAGGCTTTCTTT CASSSGTVEAFF
TRBJ1-2 13 - TRBV7-9 few TGTGCCAGCACCTCTTGGGGTAACTATGGCTACACCTTC CASTSWGNYGYTF
TRBJ2-3 14 - TRBV6-6 - TGTGCCAGCAGCCACCGACGGGGCACAGATACGCAGTATTTT CASSHRRGTDTQYF
TRBJ1-1 13 - TRBV6-1 few TGTGCCAGTAAACCCACGGGGAGGACTGAAGCTTTCTTT CASKPTGRTEAFF
TRBJ2-7 15 - TRBV18 - TGTGCCAGCTCACCACCGGCAGGGCTGACCTACGAGCAGTACTTC CASSPPAGLTYEQYF
TRBJ2-7 11 - TRBV2 many TGTGCCAGCAGTGGGTCCTACGAGCAGTACTTC CASSGSYEQYF
TRBJ2-7 18 - TRBV4-1 - TGCGCCAGCAGCCAAGAGGAAATTGCGAGGTGGAACTGGCACGAGCAGTACTTC CASSQEEIARWNWHEQYF
TRBJ2-3 14 TRBD1 TRBV29-1 - TGCAGCGTGCCCGGGACAGGGGGCACAGATACGCAGTATTTT CSVPGTGGTDTQYF
TRBJ1-4 15 TRBD1 TRBV12-3/TRBV12-4 - TGTGCCAGCAGTTTTAGAACAGGGGCGGATGAAAAACTGTTTTTT CASSFRTGADEKLFF
TRBJ2-2 15 - TRBV20-1 few TGCAGTGCTAGATCTGGAGCATCGAACACCGGGGAGCTGTTTTTT CSARSGASNTGELFF
TRBJ2-3 13 TRBD2 TRBV29-1 - TGCAGCGTTGATTCTAGCGGGACAGATACGCAGTATTTT CSVDSSGTDTQYF
TRBJ2-1 12 - TRBV20-1 - TGCAGTGCGCTGACAGTACACAATGAGCAGTTCTTC CSALTVHNEQFF
TRBJ1-1 12 - TRBV21-1 - TGTGCCACTTGGGGGGGGATCACTGAAGCTTTCTTT CATWGGITEAFF
TRBJ1-1 13 - TRBV18 few TGTGCCAGCTCACAGACAGGCGCCCACGAAGCTTTCTTT CASSQTGAHEAFF
TRBJ2-5 14 - TRBV7-9 many TGTGCCAGCAGCCCGACGAGGGAAGAAGAGACCCAGTACTTC CASSPTREEETQYF
TRBJ2-3 14 TRBD2 TRBV12-3/TRBV12-4 many TGTGCCAGCTCATTCGGACTAGCGGCAGATACGCAGTATTTT CASSFGLAADTQYF